This T cell receptor (beta chain) was profiled in a study of OX40 agonist ivuxolimab in advanced cancers. Study context: Partial response was recorded in three patients: one hepatocellular carcinoma and two cutaneous melanoma cases.

Notes on the study in general: Dosing at 0.1 to 3.0 mg/kg was accompanied by clonal expansion of CD4+ and CD8+ blood T cells by week 6. Some of the lowest clonal expansion was seen in partial responders at 0.1-3.0 mg/kg.

Peripheral blood came from all dose cohorts at three timepoints. In regard to this clone: Its cognate antigen is unknown.

The CDR3 loop spans 17 amino acids. Trimming at V came to 2 bases and at J to 0 bases, leaving 6 bases not matched to a gene. The germline gives CDR1 SGHRS, CDR2 YFSETQ. TCRdb keeps only in-frame clones here, not all; method: immunoSEQ multiplex PCR. The data contain about 150,000 clones, 90% of them seen just once; the ten biggest clones take up about 1%. The sample consisted of CD4+ or CD8+ T cells sorted from blood, taken in a trial of the OX40 agonist ivuxolimab. This clonotype originated in an adult with an advanced solid tumor such as melanoma, head and neck, liver or kidney cancer. The rearrangement joins TRBV5-1 to TRBJ2-1, with 9 bases fitting TRBD2. CDR3 bases: TGCGCCAGCAGCTTACGGACTAGCGTCAGCTCCTACAATGAGCAGTTCTTC. Protein product: CASSLRTSVSSYNEQFF.